The 26 T cell receptor beta chains presented below share a single source sample, sequenced in a study of control samples from healthy donors and cancer patients. The assay was immunoSEQ multiplex PCR, and TCRdb's table has in-frame clones only and misses some. The profile shows about 92,000 clones, 82% of them singletons. The sample was blood. These receptors were obtained from a woman aged 55-75 years in good health.

CDR3 bases: TGTGCCAGCAGCTGGGGTAGTGACTATGGCTACACCTTC. Translated, it gives CASSWGSDYGYTF. The chain employs TRBV7-9 and TRBJ1-2; D remains ambiguous. V shed 4 bases and J shed 3 bases, with 9 bases lying between them. Per the germline V gene, CDR1 is SEHNR and CDR2 is FQNEAQ (reference sequence). This CDR3 spans 13 amino acids.

To note about this clone: The DNA is omitted, as the CDR3 cannot be located on it reliably, and the CDR3 follows TCRdb's listing. The V call is TRBV28, the J call TRBJ1-5. The CDR3 is 17 amino acids long, termini counted. CDR1 is MDHEN, CDR2 SYDVKM, per germline. CDR3 in amino acids: CASSSSTRSDRVAPQHF.

This chain links TRBV29-1 with TRBJ1-3; 9 bases align to TRBD1. Germline lookup yields CDR1 SQVTM and CDR2 ANQGSEA. The CDR3 totals 14 residues. V lost 8 bases and J lost 0; bases outside the gene matches: 5. CDR3 loop: CSSDRGLSGNTIYF. The CDR3 nucleotides read TGCAGCTCGGACAGGGGACTCTCTGGAAACACCATATATTTT.

The V gene is TRBV7-9, the J gene TRBJ1-6; no firm D call. V dropped 3 bases and J dropped 9 bases, with 15 bases sitting between them. From germline, CDR1 is SEHNR and CDR2 FQNEAQ (reference sequence). This CDR3 contains 15 residues. CDR3 DNA sequence: TGTGCCAGCAGCTTGGGCACTCGCTTGGCTTCACCCCTCCACTTT. Its protein product is CASSLGTRLASPLHF. Together with reference TRBV7-9 and TRBJ1-6, the CDR3 gives the full variable domain: DTGVSQNPRHKITKRGQNVTFRCDPISEHNRLYWYRQTLGQGPEFLTYFQNEAQLEKSRLLSDRFSAERPKGSFSTLEIQRTEQGDSAMYLCASSLGTRLASPLHFGNGTRLTVT.

The gene calls are TRBV12-3 or TRBV12-4 and TRBJ1-5; no clear D gene. This CDR3 comprises 13 residues. V lost 4 bases, J lost 7 bases, and 11 bases lay in between. This chain's CDR3 is CASSSSSRQPQHF. CDR3 bases: TGTGCCAGCAGTTCCTCGTCCCGGCAGCCCCAGCATTTT.

This chain links TRBV6-5 with TRBJ1-2; 7 bases fit TRBD1. CDR1 and CDR2 (germline): MNHEY, SVGAGI. The CDR3 spans 14 residues. Trimming cost V 8 bases and J 8 bases; bases outside gene matches: 14. In nucleotides, the CDR3 is TGTGCCAGCGGCTACCTGAGGGGGCAGGGAGGCTACACCTTC. Residues: CASGYLRGQGGYTF.

This sequence joins TRBV4-3 and TRBJ2-7; either TRBD1 or TRBD2 may supply D (5 bases each). The V and J ends lost 1 base and 2 bases respectively, with 15 bases between them. Germline CDR1 and CDR2: LGHNA and YSLEER. The CDR3 totals 16 residues. In DNA, the CDR3 is TGCGCCAGCAGCCAAGGATGGGACCTACCTACCTACGAGCAGTACTTC. It translates to CASSQGWDLPTYEQYF.

The V gene is TRBV20-1, the J gene TRBJ1-3; no clear D. V was clipped by 6 bases and J by 2 bases, with 2 bases between them. The CDR3 covers 10 residues. Germline V gene lookup returns CDR1 DFQATT and CDR2 SNEGSKA (reference sequence). CDR3 sequence (DNA): TGCAGTGCGGCTGGAAACACCATATATTTT. Its protein product is CSAAGNTIYF.

CDR3 sequence reads: CASSNHPSGERNQPQHF. For the CDR3, the DNA is TGTGCCAGCAGCAATCACCCTTCAGGGGAACGCAATCAGCCCCAGCATTTT. The genes are TRBV21-1 and TRBJ1-5; TRBD1, the table's D call, lacks a check against the DNA. TRBV21-1 corresponds to a pseudogene. This CDR3 comprises 17 residues.

The CDR3 coding sequence is TGTGCCAGCAAACCCCAGGGGAGCAATCAGCCCCAGCATTTT. It codes for CASKPQGSNQPQHF. The J gene is TRBJ1-5, the V gene TRBV10-3; D is perhaps TRBD1 (6 bases). From germline, CDR1 is ENHRY and CDR2 SYGVKD. V gave up 10 bases and J gave up 1 base, with 14 bases separating them. The CDR3 loop spans 14 amino acids.

CDR3 nucleotides: TGTGCCAGCAGGGTTAGCGAAACCCCCTACAATGAGCAGTTCTTC. Its protein product is CASRVSETPYNEQFF. V gene TRBV6-5 combines with J gene TRBJ2-1; D might be TRBD2 (5 bases). The V gene's germline CDR1 is MNHEY and CDR2 SVGAGI. V shed 6 bases and J shed 2 bases, with 14 bases lying between them. This CDR3 contains 15 residues.

The rearrangement joins TRBV2 to TRBJ1-4; the match to TRBD1 covers 8 bases. Germline values: CDR1 SNHLY, CDR2 FYNNEI. With 6 bases clipped from V and 2 bases from J, the junction kept 2 bases outside the gene matches. The CDR3 runs 14 residues. The CDR3 region is CASRRQGTNEKLFF. CDR3 sequence (DNA): TGTGCCAGCAGACGACAGGGGACTAATGAAAAACTGTTTTTT.

The chain carries TRBV20-1 and TRBJ2-1; D uncertain. Germline V gene lookup returns CDR1 DFQATT and CDR2 SNEGSKA (reference sequence). V lost 1 base and J 15 bases, leaving 13 bases between the germline ends. The CDR3 extends over 11 amino acids. CDR3 in amino acids: CSARVYGVRFF. As DNA, the CDR3 is TGCAGTGCTAGAGTATATGGGGTGAGGTTCTTC.

In its sample, this clone was seen a few times. The chain combines TRBV4-3 with TRBJ1-4; possible D gene TRBD1, 5 bases. V was shortened by 1 base and J by 7 bases, with 19 bases between the two germline ends. The V gene's germline CDR1 is LGHNA and CDR2 YSLEER. This CDR3 is built from 17 residues. The CDR3 region is CASSQGYPVGGGEKLFF. The CDR3 coding sequence is TGCGCCAGCAGCCAAGGGTACCCTGTGGGGGGAGGTGAAAAACTGTTTTTT.

This chain joins TRBV2 and TRBJ1-5; D gene ambiguous. Per the germline V gene, CDR1 is SNHLY and CDR2 is FYNNEI. CDR3 length equals 14 residues. Trimming stripped 1 base from V and 5 bases from J, with 9 bases between. The CDR3, as DNA: TGTGCCAGCAGTGAAGGGTCGCGATATCAGCCCCAGCATTTT. Translation gives CASSEGSRYQPQHF.

V and J are TRBV5-1 and TRBJ1-2; D unresolved. V lost 3 bases, J lost 0 bases, and 12 bases lay in between. The germline V gene encodes CDR1 SGHRS and CDR2 YFSETQ. The CDR3 runs to 15 residues. The CDR3 is CASSYTEETNYGYTF. CDR3 coding DNA: TGCGCCAGCAGCTACACGGAGGAGACTAACTATGGCTACACCTTC.

The V gene is TRBV9, the J gene TRBJ2-1, with D unresolved. The CDR3 has 14 residues. The V end was cut by 0 bases, the J end by 3 bases, with 7 bases between. Looked up from germline, CDR1 is SGDLS and CDR2 is YYNGEE. CDR3 sequence reads: CASSVGSSYNEQFF. CDR3 DNA: TGTGCCAGCAGCGTAGGAAGCAGCTACAATGAGCAGTTCTTC.

This clone was recorded a few times. This chain joins TRBV29-1 and TRBJ2-1; 8 bases are a match to TRBD2. The CDR3 loop spans 14 amino acids. The V and J ends lost 6 bases and 3 bases, in that order; junction bases with no gene match: 7. CDR1 is SQVTM, CDR2 ANQGSEA, per germline. CDR3 nucleotides: TGCAGCGTGGGGCGGGGGGTAGGCTACAATGAGCAGTTCTTC. This gives the protein CSVGRGVGYNEQFF.

The chain uses TRBV6-4 and TRBJ1-2; weak D call: TRBD1 (5 bases). Germline assignment: CDR1 MRHNA and CDR2 SNTAGT. The CDR3 contains 13 residues. Between the trimmed V and J ends, which lost 6 bases and 4 bases, there was a span of 12 bases. CDR3 sequence reads: CASRGDGGYGYTF. In DNA, the CDR3 is TGTGCCAGCAGAGGGGATGGAGGCTATGGCTACACCTTC.

The rearrangement links TRBV20-1 to TRBJ1-1; D is perhaps TRBD1 (5 bases). The CDR3 length is 13 residues. Germline-derived CDR1 and CDR2 are DFQATT and SNEGSKA (reference sequence). The germline V and J ends were trimmed by 3 bases and 0 bases, with 8 bases remaining between them. The CDR3 DNA reads as TGCAGTGCTAGTGGGGGTGTGAACACTGAAGCTTTCTTT. This gives the protein CSASGGVNTEAFF.

This clone was picked up a small number of times. The chain has TRBV14 and TRBJ1-2; 10 bases are shared with TRBD1. The trim removed 4 bases at V and 5 bases at J, leaving 7 bases unmatched. The germline V gene has CDR1 SGHDN and CDR2 FVKESK. This CDR3 is built from 15 residues. This chain's CDR3 is CASSRQGATIYGYTF. The DNA of the CDR3 is TGTGCCAGCAGCCGACAGGGGGCAACGATTTATGGCTACACCTTC. The full variable domain, rest sourced from reference TRBV14 and TRBJ1-2, is EAGVTQFPSHSVIEKGQTVTLRCDPISGHDNLYWYRRVMGKEIKFLLHFVKESKQDESGMPNNRFLAERTGGTYSTLKVQPAELEDSGVYFCASSRQGATIYGYTFGSGTRLTVV.

The genes are TRBV6-6 and TRBJ2-7; possible D gene TRBD2, 5 bases. There are 13 residues in the CDR3. Germline V gene sequence: CDR1 MNHNY, CDR2 SVGAGI (reference sequence). V was cut by 6 bases and J by 0 bases, with 9 bases left in between. The CDR3 loop reads CASRLDYSYEQYF. CDR3 DNA sequence: TGTGCCAGCAGACTCGACTACTCCTACGAGCAGTACTTC.

The chain links TRBV19 to TRBJ1-5; D is ambiguous. The ends were cut back, 3 bases at V and 5 bases at J, with 5 bases in the middle. This CDR3 contains 12 residues. Germline V lookup: CDR1 LNHDA, CDR2 SQIVND (reference sequence). The CDR3 region has the DNA TGTGCCAGTAGTATGTCGGATCAGCCCCAGCATTTT. Its translation is CASSMSDQPQHF.

This chain connects TRBV6-5 to TRBJ1-1; D is possibly TRBD1 (6 bases). Trimming took off 6 bases at V and 1 base at J, with 12 bases between the two ends. CDR3 length equals 14 residues. Germline CDR1 MNHEY, CDR2 SVGAGI. DNA for the CDR3: TGTGCCAGCAGAGCAGGGGAAGGGAACACTGAAGCTTTCTTT. Encoded protein: CASRAGEGNTEAFF.

As to this clone: A much larger clone sits a single nucleotide away, making a read error possible. The same CDR3 can be traced to other DNA sequences in this sample. CDR3 DNA sequence: TGTGCCAGTAGTTTACAGGGCTATAATTCACCCCTCCACTTT. Its translation is CASSLQGYNSPLHF. The rearrangement joins TRBV19 to TRBJ1-6; D is possibly TRBD1 (6 bases). V was shortened by 5 bases and J by 3 bases, with 8 bases between the two germline ends. This CDR3 comprises 14 residues. The germline CDR1 and CDR2 sequences are LNHDA and SQIVND (reference sequence).

This clone was found once. The chain carries TRBV5-1 and TRBJ1-1; no firm D call. CDR1 and CDR2 from the germline V gene are SGHRS and YFSETQ. Deletions cut 7 bases from V and 1 base from J, with 17 bases between. There are 15 residues in the CDR3. The CDR3 nucleotides are TGCGCCAGCGTTCCGAGTGGCTTGGGGAACACTGAAGCTTTCTTT. Translating it yields CASVPSGLGNTEAFF.